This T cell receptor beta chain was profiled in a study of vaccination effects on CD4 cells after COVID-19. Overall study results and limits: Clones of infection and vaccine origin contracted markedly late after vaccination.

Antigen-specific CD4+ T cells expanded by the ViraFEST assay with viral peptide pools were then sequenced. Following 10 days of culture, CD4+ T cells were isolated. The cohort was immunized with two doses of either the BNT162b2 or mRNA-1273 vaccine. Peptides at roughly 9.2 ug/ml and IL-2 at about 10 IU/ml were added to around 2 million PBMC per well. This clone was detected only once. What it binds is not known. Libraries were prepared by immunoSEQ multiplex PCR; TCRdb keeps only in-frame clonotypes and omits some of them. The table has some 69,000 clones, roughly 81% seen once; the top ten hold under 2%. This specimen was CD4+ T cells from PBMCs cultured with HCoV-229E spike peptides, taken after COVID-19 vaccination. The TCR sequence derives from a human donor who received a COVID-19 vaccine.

CDR3 amino acids: CASSSGQGAVSPLHF. CDR3 coding DNA: TGTGCCAGCAGCTCAGGACAGGGCGCGGTGTCACCCCTCCACTTT. The rearrangement links TRBV7-2 to TRBJ1-6; 8 bases line up with TRBD1. The CDR3 runs to 15 residues. Germline CDR1 SGHTA, CDR2 FQGNSA. J was trimmed by 10 bases and V by 4 bases; bases with no gene match: 9.